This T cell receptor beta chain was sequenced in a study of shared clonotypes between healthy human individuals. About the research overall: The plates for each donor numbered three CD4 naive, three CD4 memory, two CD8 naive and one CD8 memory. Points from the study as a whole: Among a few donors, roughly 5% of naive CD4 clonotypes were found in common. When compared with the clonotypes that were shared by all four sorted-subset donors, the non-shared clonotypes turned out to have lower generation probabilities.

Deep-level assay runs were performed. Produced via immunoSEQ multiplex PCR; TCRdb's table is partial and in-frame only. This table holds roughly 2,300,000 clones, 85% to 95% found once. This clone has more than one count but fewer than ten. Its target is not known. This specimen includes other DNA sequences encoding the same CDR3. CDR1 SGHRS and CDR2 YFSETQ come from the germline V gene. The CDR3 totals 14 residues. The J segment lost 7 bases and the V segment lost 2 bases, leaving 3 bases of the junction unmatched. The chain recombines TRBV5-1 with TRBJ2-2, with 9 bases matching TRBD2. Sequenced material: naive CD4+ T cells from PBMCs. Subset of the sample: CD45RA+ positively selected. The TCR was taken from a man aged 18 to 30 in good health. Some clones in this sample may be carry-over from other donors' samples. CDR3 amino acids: CASSLAGGGGELFF. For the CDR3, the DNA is TGCGCCAGCAGCTTAGCGGGAGGCGGCGGGGAGCTGTTTTTT.